This entry lists 21 T cell receptor beta chains sequenced from one sample in a study of blood T cell repertoires in COVID-19. Data came from immunoSEQ multiplex PCR; TCRdb stores just in-frame clones and leaves some out. This table holds 320,000 or so clones, 85% found once. The sample was PBMCs or T cells enriched from blood (not recorded which). The receptors were sampled from a young woman who had been exposed to COVID-19.

Comment on this clone: Other nucleotide sequences from this sample produce the same CDR3. This chain joins TRBV6-2 or TRBV6-3 and TRBJ1-1; D remains ambiguous. Per germline, CDR1 MNHEY and CDR2 SVGEGT. Trimming removed 2 bases from V and 8 bases from J, with 6 bases in between. CDR3 length: 11 amino acids. CDR3 DNA sequence: TGTGCCAGCAGTTACGCCGGGGAAGCTTTCTTT. It specifies CASSYAGEAFF.

The V and J genes are TRBV6-4 and TRBJ2-2; D is uncertain. The V end was cut by 2 bases, the J end by 0 bases, with 4 bases between. CDR3 length: 14 amino acids. Germline lookup yields CDR1 MRHNA and CDR2 SNTAGT. CDR3 region: CASSDATNTGELFF. DNA of the CDR3: TGTGCCAGCAGTGACGCGACGAACACCGGGGAGCTGTTTTTT.

The chain couples TRBV10-3 to TRBJ1-6; 9 nucleotides match TRBD1. The ends lost 2 bases at V and 5 bases at J; junction bases unmatched: 7. CDR3 size: 17 residues. The V gene's germline CDR1 is ENHRY and CDR2 SYGVKD. The CDR3 is CAISEEDRGGDNSPLHF. The CDR3 nucleotides read TGTGCCATCAGTGAGGAAGACAGGGGGGGGGATAATTCACCCCTCCACTTT.

This sequence joins TRBV7-8 and TRBJ1-3; D gene ambiguous. Germline V gene data show CDR1 as SGHVS and CDR2 as FQNEAQ. The CDR3 has 15 residues. The V end was cut by 5 bases, the J end by 0 bases, with 11 bases between. This CDR3 is CASSARVSSGNTIYF. The CDR3 region has the DNA TGTGCCAGCAGCGCCCGCGTAAGCTCTGGAAACACCATATATTTT. Together with reference TRBV7-8 and TRBJ1-3, the CDR3 gives the full variable domain: GAGVSQSPRYKVAKRGQDVALRCDPISGHVSLFWYQQALGQGPEFLTYFQNEAQLDKSGLPSDRFFAERPEGSVSTLKIQRTQQEDSAVYLCASSARVSSGNTIYFGEGSWLTVV.

The gene calls are TRBV27 and TRBJ2-7; 9 positions match TRBD1. From germline, CDR1 is MNHEY and CDR2 SMNVEV (reference sequence). The V gene end was trimmed by 4 bases and the J gene end by 7 bases; junction bases not matched to a gene: 8. CDR3 length equals 14 residues. The CDR3 sequence: CASSSYRQGGEQYF. The CDR3 DNA follows: TGTGCCAGCAGTTCCTATCGACAGGGGGGGGAGCAGTACTTC.

This clone was recorded once. J is TRBJ2-7 and V is TRBV5-1, with D uncertain. The CDR3 is 13 residues long. Germline V gene data show CDR1 as SGHRS and CDR2 as YFSETQ. The germline V and J ends were trimmed by 2 bases and 3 bases, with 9 bases remaining between them. The CDR3 DNA reads as TGCGCCAGCAGCTTTAATAGAGACTACGAGCAGTACTTC. As protein: CASSFNRDYEQYF.

The V and J genes are TRBV5-1 and TRBJ2-2, with D tentatively TRBD1 (5 bases). The length of the CDR3 is 15 residues. Germline CDR1 is SGHRS and CDR2 is YFSETQ. V was trimmed by 0 bases and J by 2 bases, leaving 8 bases between them. CDR3: CASSLGQSNTGELFF. The DNA of the CDR3 is TGCGCCAGCAGCTTGGGACAGTCCAACACCGGGGAGCTGTTTTTT.

The chain has TRBV11-3 and TRBJ1-4; D not certain. Germline V gives CDR1 SGHNT, CDR2 YENEEA. V gave up 1 base and J gave up 2 bases, with 8 bases separating them. The CDR3 contains 15 residues. The CDR3 DNA follows: TGTGCCAGCAGCTTAGTGGCCCGTACTAATGAAAAACTGTTTTTT. This encodes CASSLVARTNEKLFF.

V and J are TRBV28 and TRBJ1-2; D remains ambiguous. Trimming took off 3 bases at V and 8 bases at J, with 7 bases between the two ends. This CDR3 spans 11 amino acids. CDR1 and CDR2 (germline): MDHEN, SYDVKM. The DNA of the CDR3 is TGTGCCAGCAGTTTTTCCAGAGGCTACACCTTC. Translation: CASSFSRGYTF.

The chain couples TRBV5-1 to TRBJ2-3; perhaps TRBD1 as D (5 bases). V lost 0 bases and J lost 0, with 5 bases in between. In germline, CDR1 is SGHRS, CDR2 YFSETQ. The CDR3 has 14 amino acids. CDR3 in amino acids: CASSLGQSTDTQYF. The CDR3 region has the DNA TGCGCCAGCAGCTTGGGACAGAGCACAGATACGCAGTATTTT.

This clone was detected only once. V usage is TRBV27 and J usage is TRBJ2-1; D may be TRBD2 (6 bases). Germline values: CDR1 MNHEY, CDR2 SMNVEV (reference sequence). The CDR3 spans 14 residues. V lost 7 bases to trimming and J lost 4 bases, with 14 bases between them. The CDR3 protein is CASNPTREYNEQFF. The CDR3 DNA reads as TGTGCCAGCAACCCCACGCGGGAATACAATGAGCAGTTCTTC.

The chain carries TRBV27 and TRBJ1-2; 7 nucleotides match TRBD1. From germline, CDR1 is MNHEY and CDR2 SMNVEV (reference sequence). The CDR3 totals 17 residues. With V trimmed by 5 bases and J by 5 bases, 17 bases remained unmatched. The CDR3 nucleotides read TGTGCCAGCAGTCCGAACCATGAGGGGGCCTTAGGATATGGCTACACCTTC. Protein product: CASSPNHEGALGYGYTF.

This chain uses TRBV7-2 with TRBJ2-7; D is perhaps TRBD1 (6 bases). The length of the CDR3 is 17 residues. With 0 bases removed from V and 1 base from J, the gap between germline ends came to 16 bases. Germline CDR1 and CDR2: SGHTA and FQGNSA. The CDR3 nucleotides read TGTGCCAGCAGCTTAGCCCGGGCGACAGGACCTTCCTACGAGCAGTACTTC. Its translation is CASSLARATGPSYEQYF.

The chain combines TRBV11-2 with TRBJ2-7; D may be TRBD2 (5 bases). Germline-derived CDR1 and CDR2 are SGHAT and FQNNGV. This CDR3 has 15 amino acids. The V end lost 5 bases, the J end lost 3 bases, and 17 bases lay between the germline ends. The chain's CDR3 is CASSPSGSTGYEQYF. The CDR3 DNA reads TGTGCCAGCAGCCCCTCGGGATCCACGGGCTACGAGCAGTACTTC.

This rearrangement joins TRBV3-1 (or the pseudogene TRBV3-2) to TRBJ2-3; possible D gene TRBD2, 5 bases. This CDR3 region has 12 residues. V lost 1 base to trimming and J lost 11 bases, with 10 bases between them. Germline V lookup: CDR1 LGHDT, CDR2 YNNKEL (reference sequence). Here the CDR3 DNA reads TGTGCCAGCAGCCAAGGAGGGCTTAAGCAGTATTTT. This sequence encodes CASSQGGLKQYF.

The V and J genes are TRBV7-9 and TRBJ1-1; 7 bases align to TRBD1. The CDR3 loop spans 13 amino acids. The junction had 4 bases not matched to a gene; V was cut back by 5 bases and J by 4 bases. The germline CDR1 and CDR2 sequences are SEHNR and FQNEAQ (reference sequence). CDR3 region: CASSRQGGTEAFF. The CDR3 nucleotides are TGTGCCAGCAGCCGACAGGGCGGCACTGAAGCTTTCTTT.

The chain uses TRBV5-1 and TRBJ2-1, with D perhaps TRBD2 (6 bases). Germline loops: CDR1 SGHRS, CDR2 YFSETQ. The V and J ends lost 4 bases and 5 bases respectively, with 10 bases between them. CDR3 length: 13 residues. The CDR3 bases are TGCGCCAGCAGCGGGACTTACAACAATGAGCAGTTCTTC. Translated, it gives CASSGTYNNEQFF.

The V gene is TRBV19, the J gene TRBJ2-6; TRBD2 might be the D (5 bases). Germline V gives CDR1 LNHDA, CDR2 SQIVND (reference sequence). The CDR3 has 16 amino acids. V lost 4 bases to trimming and J lost 1 base, with 11 bases between them. CDR3 nucleotides: TGTGCCAGTAGTAAACTGAGGGATTCTGGGGCCAACGTCCTGACTTTC. It codes for CASSKLRDSGANVLTF.

The rearrangement joins TRBV7-3 to TRBJ2-7, with 11 nucleotides matching TRBD2. There are 15 residues in the CDR3. The trim removed 5 bases at V and 0 bases at J, leaving 3 bases unmatched. Germline-derived CDR1 and CDR2 are SGHTA and FQGTGA. CDR3 in DNA: TGTGCCAGCAGCGAGGGACTAGCGGCCTCCTACGAGCAGTACTTC. This encodes CASSEGLAASYEQYF.

The chain carries TRBV5-1 and TRBJ1-6; 7 positions agree with TRBD1. CDR1 is SGHRS, CDR2 YFSETQ, per germline. The CDR3 extends over 13 amino acids. Unmatched junction bases numbered 6, after V lost 7 bases and J lost 8 bases. CDR3 nucleotides: TGCGCCAGCGCGCGACAGGGTGATTCACCCCTCCACTTT. This codes for CASARQGDSPLHF.

The V gene is TRBV5-4, the J gene TRBJ2-7, with D maybe TRBD1 (6 bases). Trimming removed 2 bases at V and 6 bases at J, with 9 bases between. CDR3 size: 12 residues. Per the germline V gene, CDR1 is SGHNT and CDR2 is YYREEE (reference sequence). The CDR3 DNA reads as TGTGCCAGCAGCTTTAGGGGGTCCGAGCAGTACTTC. This codes for CASSFRGSEQYF. Using reference TRBV5-4 and TRBJ2-7 for the parts outside the CDR3, the full variable domain is ETGVTQSPTHLIKTRGQQVTLRCSSQSGHNTVSWYQQALGQGPQFIFQYYREEENGRGNFPPRFSGLQFPNYSSELNVNALELDDSALYLCASSFRGSEQYFGPGTRLTVT.